A selection of T cell receptor beta chains follows, all from one sample in a study of blood T cell repertoires in COVID-19. The method was immunoSEQ multiplex PCR; TCRdb's version includes in-frame clones alone and lacks a portion of them. The sample has approximately 180,000 clones, roughly 83% seen once. The sample taken for sequencing was peripheral blood. These receptors were obtained from a woman in her forties with COVID-19, enrolled during active disease. Each CDR3 is given with its conserved first and last residue. The D gene is left open where the match is weak. Where a row states a size, it is once, few, many or the class of an expanded clone; other rows omit it.

D gene: TRBD1
J gene: TRBJ2-7
V gene: TRBV28
clone size: -
CDR3 protein: CASSSGTGGTYEQYF
CDR3 DNA: TGTGCCAGCAGTTCCGGGACAGGGGGCACTTACGAGCAGTACTTC

D gene: -
J gene: TRBJ1-1
V gene: TRBV5-1
clone size: -
CDR3 protein: CASSLTVFGTEAFF
CDR3 DNA: TGCGCCAGCAGCTTAACGGTTTTCGGCACTGAAGCTTTCTTT

D gene: -
J gene: TRBJ2-5
V gene: TRBV18
clone size: -
CDR3 protein: CASSPTRQETQYF
CDR3 DNA: TGTGCCAGCTCTCCAACTCGACAAGAGACCCAGTACTTC

D gene: TRBD2
J gene: TRBJ2-3
V gene: TRBV6-2/TRBV6-3
clone size: -
CDR3 protein: CASSYPRGGDADTQYF
CDR3 DNA: TGTGCCAGCAGTTACCCCCGGGGAGGGGACGCAGATACGCAGTATTTT

D gene: -
J gene: TRBJ2-7
V gene: TRBV6-5
clone size: -
CDR3 protein: CASSFQGTSYEQYF
CDR3 DNA: TGTGCCAGCAGTTTCCAGGGGACATCCTACGAGCAGTACTTC

D gene: -
J gene: TRBJ2-1
V gene: TRBV6-5
clone size: -
CDR3 protein: CASSYSAGQYNEQFF
CDR3 DNA: TGTGCCAGCAGTTACTCGGCGGGACAGTACAATGAGCAGTTCTTC

D gene: -
J gene: TRBJ2-2
V gene: TRBV6-5
clone size: once
CDR3 protein: CASSFYGMETGELFF
CDR3 DNA: TGTGCCAGCAGTTTTTACGGGATGGAAACCGGGGAGCTGTTTTTT

D gene: -
J gene: TRBJ1-6
V gene: TRBV3-1/TRBV3-2
clone size: -
CDR3 protein: CASSQEGGYNNSPLHF
CDR3 DNA: TGTGCCAGCAGCCAAGAAGGAGGGTATAATAATTCACCCCTCCACTTT

D gene: TRBD1
J gene: TRBJ2-2
V gene: TRBV5-6
clone size: -
CDR3 protein: CASSPHQGAAGELFF
CDR3 DNA: TGTGCCAGCAGCCCCCATCAGGGGGCGGCCGGGGAGCTGTTTTTT

D gene: TRBD2
J gene: TRBJ2-2
V gene: TRBV28
clone size: -
CDR3 protein: CASSLGLPRGRPGELFF
CDR3 DNA: TGTGCCAGCAGTTTGGGTCTACCGCGCGGGAGACCCGGGGAGCTGTTTTTT

D gene: -
J gene: TRBJ1-1
V gene: TRBV19
clone size: once
CDR3 protein: CASSIGPGGPRKAFF
CDR3 DNA: TGTGCCAGTAGTATTGGGCCGGGGGGGCCCCGGAAGGCTTTCTTT

D gene: TRBD2
J gene: TRBJ2-1
V gene: TRBV3-1/TRBV3-2
clone size: -
CDR3 protein: CASSLSSGRYNNEQFF
CDR3 DNA: TGTGCCAGCAGCCTGTCTAGCGGGAGGTACAACAATGAGCAGTTCTTC

D gene: TRBD1
J gene: TRBJ1-6
V gene: TRBV9
clone size: few
CDR3 protein: CASSEPQGASYNSPLHF
CDR3 DNA: TGTGCCAGCAGCGAACCGCAGGGGGCGTCCTATAATTCACCCCTCCACTTT

D gene: -
J gene: TRBJ2-5
V gene: TRBV5-3
clone size: -
CDR3 protein: CARSLGATGRETQYF
CDR3 DNA: TGTGCCAGAAGCTTGGGCGCCACAGGGCGCGAGACCCAGTACTTC

D gene: -
J gene: TRBJ2-7
V gene: TRBV5-1
clone size: once
CDR3 protein: CASSPRATSYEQYF
CDR3 DNA: TGCGCCAGCAGCCCCAGGGCTACCTCCTACGAGCAGTACTTC

D gene: -
J gene: TRBJ1-3
V gene: TRBV29-1
clone size: few
CDR3 protein: CSARSPSGNTIYF
CDR3 DNA: TGCAGCGCCCGGTCCCCCTCTGGAAACACCATATATTTT

D gene: -
J gene: TRBJ1-2
V gene: TRBV5-1
clone size: -
CDR3 protein: CASSDQWGGDGYTF
CDR3 DNA: TGCGCCAGCAGCGACCAATGGGGAGGGGATGGCTACACCTTC

D gene: -
J gene: TRBJ1-4
V gene: TRBV28
clone size: -
CDR3 protein: CASSFGGREEKLFF
CDR3 DNA: TGTGCCAGCAGTTTTGGAGGGCGCGAGGAAAAACTGTTTTTT

D gene: TRBD1
J gene: TRBJ1-6
V gene: TRBV6-1
clone size: -
CDR3 protein: CASSELWTGVDSPLHF
CDR3 DNA: TGTGCCAGCAGCGAACTCTGGACAGGAGTAGATTCACCCCTCCACTTT

D gene: -
J gene: TRBJ1-2
V gene: TRBV29-1
clone size: -
CDR3 protein: CSVEGGPINYGYTF
CDR3 DNA: TGCAGCGTTGAAGGGGGCCCGATTAACTATGGCTACACCTTC

D gene: -
J gene: TRBJ2-7
V gene: TRBV5-6
clone size: -
CDR3 protein: CASSLGGVHLEQYF
CDR3 DNA: TGTGCCAGCAGCTTGGGGGGAGTCCATCTCGAGCAGTACTTC

D gene: -
J gene: TRBJ2-5
V gene: TRBV19
clone size: -
CDR3 protein: CASSPNQGGAGTQYF
CDR3 DNA: TGTGCCAGTAGTCCCAATCAGGGAGGCGCGGGGACCCAGTACTTC

D gene: -
J gene: TRBJ1-2
V gene: TRBV7-9
clone size: -
CDR3 protein: CASSLPPRTENYGYTF
CDR3 DNA: TGTGCCAGCAGCTTACCCCCAAGGACAGAAAACTATGGCTACACCTTC

D gene: TRBD2
J gene: TRBJ2-7
V gene: TRBV5-6
clone size: -
CDR3 protein: CASSRTSGTYEQYF
CDR3 DNA: TGTGCCAGCAGCCGGACTAGCGGAACCTACGAGCAGTACTTC

D gene: TRBD2
J gene: TRBJ2-7
V gene: TRBV9
clone size: -
CDR3 protein: CASSPGTTSYEQYF
CDR3 DNA: TGTGCCAGCAGCCCGGGGACTACCTCCTACGAGCAGTACTTC

D gene: TRBD2
J gene: TRBJ2-2
V gene: TRBV11-2
clone size: -
CDR3 protein: CASSLRLARGELFF
CDR3 DNA: TGTGCCAGCAGCCTCAGACTAGCGCGGGGGGAGCTGTTTTTT

D gene: -
J gene: TRBJ2-3
V gene: TRBV7-9
clone size: -
CDR3 protein: CASSLQRTFSTDTQYF
CDR3 DNA: TGTGCCAGCAGCTTACAGCGGACGTTTAGCACAGATACGCAGTATTTT

D gene: -
J gene: TRBJ2-3
V gene: TRBV5-1
clone size: -
CDR3 protein: CASTLDPRGTDTQYF
CDR3 DNA: TGCGCCAGCACCTTAGATCCAAGGGGAACAGATACGCAGTATTTT

D gene: TRBD1
J gene: TRBJ1-5
V gene: TRBV7-9
clone size: many
CDR3 protein: CASSLSGTGNSQPQHF
CDR3 DNA: TGTGCCAGCAGCTTATCCGGGACAGGTAATAGTCAGCCCCAGCATTTT

D gene: TRBD1
J gene: TRBJ1-1
V gene: TRBV11-2
clone size: -
CDR3 protein: CASSLGDSHTEAFF
CDR3 DNA: TGTGCCAGCAGCTTAGGGGACAGCCACACTGAAGCTTTCTTT

D gene: -
J gene: TRBJ2-2
V gene: TRBV6-5
clone size: -
CDR3 protein: CASTQDTGELFF
CDR3 DNA: TGTGCCAGCACACAAGACACCGGGGAGCTGTTTTTT

D gene: TRBD2
J gene: TRBJ2-7
V gene: TRBV11-2
clone size: -
CDR3 protein: CASSSVSGNEQYF
CDR3 DNA: TGTGCCAGCAGCTCCGTTAGCGGGAACGAGCAGTACTTC

D gene: TRBD2
J gene: TRBJ2-1
V gene: TRBV7-9
clone size: -
CDR3 protein: CASSLPPSAGAANEQFF
CDR3 DNA: TGTGCCAGCAGCTTACCCCCCTCCGCGGGAGCTGCCAATGAGCAGTTCTTC

D gene: -
J gene: TRBJ2-5
V gene: TRBV2
clone size: -
CDR3 protein: CASRGRGQETQYF
CDR3 DNA: TGTGCCAGCAGGGGCCGGGGCCAAGAGACCCAGTACTTC

D gene: -
J gene: TRBJ2-7
V gene: TRBV19
clone size: -
CDR3 protein: CASSIGQGVYEQYF
CDR3 DNA: TGTGCCAGTAGTATAGGTCAGGGTGTGTACGAGCAGTACTTC

D gene: TRBD2
J gene: TRBJ2-3
V gene: TRBV10-2
clone size: -
CDR3 protein: CASSDGGRATDTQYF
CDR3 DNA: TGCGCCAGCAGTGACGGCGGGAGGGCCACCGATACGCAGTATTTT

D gene: -
J gene: TRBJ2-7
V gene: TRBV14
clone size: -
CDR3 protein: CASSHVSGLSTYEQYF
CDR3 DNA: TGTGCCAGCAGCCACGTCTCAGGGTTGTCAACCTACGAGCAGTACTTC

D gene: TRBD1
J gene: TRBJ1-1
V gene: TRBV5-1
clone size: -
CDR3 protein: CASSDLDRVGETEAFF
CDR3 DNA: TGCGCCAGCAGCGATCTAGACAGGGTAGGAGAAACTGAAGCTTTCTTT

D gene: -
J gene: TRBJ2-7
V gene: TRBV19
clone size: -
CDR3 protein: CASREGSYEQYF
CDR3 DNA: TGTGCCAGTCGCGAGGGTTCCTACGAGCAGTACTTC

D gene: -
J gene: TRBJ1-4
V gene: TRBV10-1
clone size: -
CDR3 protein: CASSESPLAEKLFF
CDR3 DNA: TGCGCCAGCAGTGAGTCTCCCCTGGCCGAAAAACTGTTTTTT

D gene: -
J gene: TRBJ2-3
V gene: TRBV5-1
clone size: -
CDR3 protein: CASRLPAADTQYF
CDR3 DNA: TGCGCCAGCAGACTCCCAGCGGCAGATACGCAGTATTTT

D gene: -
J gene: TRBJ2-5
V gene: TRBV5-1
clone size: -
CDR3 protein: CASSLIRGGETQYF
CDR3 DNA: TGCGCCAGCAGCTTGATCCGGGGAGGAGAGACCCAGTACTTC

D gene: TRBD1
J gene: TRBJ2-1
V gene: TRBV5-1
clone size: -
CDR3 protein: CASIGTVPYNEQFF
CDR3 DNA: TGCGCCAGCATCGGGACAGTGCCCTACAATGAGCAGTTCTTC

D gene: -
J gene: TRBJ2-1
V gene: TRBV6-5
clone size: once
CDR3 protein: CASSYSNSFVGEQFF
CDR3 DNA: TGTGCCAGCAGTTACTCGAATTCGTTCGTCGGTGAGCAGTTCTTC

D gene: -
J gene: TRBJ1-5
V gene: TRBV28
clone size: -
CDR3 protein: CASTSGRERNQPQHF
CDR3 DNA: TGTGCCAGCACCTCTGGGAGGGAGAGAAATCAGCCCCAGCATTTT

D gene: TRBD1
J gene: TRBJ2-1
V gene: TRBV6-4
clone size: -
CDR3 protein: CASSVSGTGYNEQFF
CDR3 DNA: TGTGCCAGCAGTGTTTCCGGGACAGGTTACAATGAGCAGTTCTTC

D gene: -
J gene: TRBJ1-5
V gene: TRBV29-1
clone size: few
CDR3 protein: CSVKGGVDQPQHF
CDR3 DNA: TGCAGCGTTAAAGGGGGAGTCGATCAGCCCCAGCATTTT

D gene: TRBD1
J gene: TRBJ1-4
V gene: TRBV10-3
clone size: -
CDR3 protein: CAISRDRVGLTNEKLFF
CDR3 DNA: TGTGCCATCAGCCGGGACAGGGTTGGATTAACTAATGAAAAACTGTTTTTT

D gene: -
J gene: TRBJ1-2
V gene: TRBV14
clone size: -
CDR3 protein: CASSRRGGLYGYTF
CDR3 DNA: TGTGCCAGCAGCCGCCGGGGAGGACTCTATGGCTACACCTTC

D gene: TRBD2
J gene: TRBJ2-5
V gene: TRBV5-4
clone size: -
CDR3 protein: CASSPATSAIQETQYF
CDR3 DNA: TGTGCCAGCAGCCCGGCGACTAGCGCGATCCAAGAGACCCAGTACTTC

D gene: TRBD1
J gene: TRBJ1-1
V gene: TRBV6-6
clone size: -
CDR3 protein: CASRPTQDRALEW
CDR3 DNA: TGTGCCAGCAGACCTACGCAGGACAGGGCCCTAGAGTGG

D gene: -
J gene: TRBJ1-2
V gene: TRBV18
clone size: few
CDR3 protein: CASSPQNRQRGGYTF
CDR3 DNA: TGTGCCAGCTCACCACAAAATAGACAGCGGGGAGGCTACACCTTC

D gene: TRBD1
J gene: TRBJ1-3
V gene: TRBV3-1/TRBV3-2
clone size: -
CDR3 protein: CASSRDSLAGNTIYF
CDR3 DNA: TGTGCCAGCAGCCGGGACAGTCTAGCTGGAAACACCATATATTTT

D gene: -
J gene: TRBJ1-2
V gene: TRBV6-1
clone size: -
CDR3 protein: CASSESLNYGYTF
CDR3 DNA: TGTGCCAGCAGTGAATCACTTAACTATGGCTACACCTTC

D gene: -
J gene: TRBJ1-1
V gene: TRBV29-1
clone size: -
CDR3 protein: CSVDTEKMNTEAFF
CDR3 DNA: TGCAGCGTTGACACGGAGAAGATGAACACTGAAGCTTTCTTT

D gene: TRBD1
J gene: TRBJ2-2
V gene: TRBV5-4
clone size: many
CDR3 protein: CASSFRDRDSTGELFF
CDR3 DNA: TGTGCCAGCAGCTTCCGGGACAGGGATTCGACCGGGGAGCTGTTTTTT